This T cell receptor beta chain was captured by sequencing in a study of vaccination and CD4 T cells after COVID-19. Germline lookup yields CDR1 MDHEN and CDR2 SYDVKM. This CDR3 comprises 15 residues. V shed 5 bases and J shed 0 bases, with 12 bases lying between them. Cultured CD4+ T cells had their DNA profiled by the Oncomine TCR Beta short-read assay. Extraction of genomic DNA was performed on cultured CD4+ T cells. TCRdb passed the PCR reads through MiXCR, listing each CDR3 protein once. Found here are roughly 7,300 distinct CDR3 sequences, around 34% of them singletons; the top ten hold around 9.9%. The treatment: approximately 10-day PBMC culture with coronavirus spike peptide pools or control peptides (ViraFEST assay). CD4+ T lymphocytes from the unexposed donor were collected before the COVID-19 pandemic (2011-2018). Via ViraFEST, peptide pools expanded antigen-specific T cells before TCR sequencing.

In regard to this clonotype: The antigen is undetermined.

This sequence originates from a human donor in good health. The chain links TRBV28 to TRBJ2-3; weak D call: TRBD2 (6 bases). The sequenced material came from CD4+ T cells from blood, cultured in vitro. CDR3: CASSGSGTSTDTQYF. The CDR3 nucleotides are TGTGCCAGCAGTGGTAGCGGTACTAGCACAGATACGCAGTATTTT. Full variable domain (missing parts from reference TRBV28 and TRBJ2-3): DVKVTQSSRYLVKRTGEKVFLECVQDMDHENMFWYRQDPGLGLRLIYFSYDVKMKEKGDIPEGYSVSREKKERFSLILESASTNQTSMYLCASSGSGTSTDTQYFGPGTRLTVL.